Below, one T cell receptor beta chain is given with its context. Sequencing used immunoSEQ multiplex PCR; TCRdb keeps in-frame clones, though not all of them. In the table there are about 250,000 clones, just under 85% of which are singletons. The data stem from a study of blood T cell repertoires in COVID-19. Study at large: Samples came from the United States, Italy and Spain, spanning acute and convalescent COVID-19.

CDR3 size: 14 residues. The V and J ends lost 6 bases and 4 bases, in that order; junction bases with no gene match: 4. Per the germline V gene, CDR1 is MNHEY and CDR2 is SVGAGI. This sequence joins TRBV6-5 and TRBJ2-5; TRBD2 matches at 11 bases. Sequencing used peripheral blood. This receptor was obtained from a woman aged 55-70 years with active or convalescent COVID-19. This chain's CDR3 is CASRDSGRGETQYF. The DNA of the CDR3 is TGTGCCAGCAGAGATAGCGGGAGGGGAGAGACCCAGTACTTC.